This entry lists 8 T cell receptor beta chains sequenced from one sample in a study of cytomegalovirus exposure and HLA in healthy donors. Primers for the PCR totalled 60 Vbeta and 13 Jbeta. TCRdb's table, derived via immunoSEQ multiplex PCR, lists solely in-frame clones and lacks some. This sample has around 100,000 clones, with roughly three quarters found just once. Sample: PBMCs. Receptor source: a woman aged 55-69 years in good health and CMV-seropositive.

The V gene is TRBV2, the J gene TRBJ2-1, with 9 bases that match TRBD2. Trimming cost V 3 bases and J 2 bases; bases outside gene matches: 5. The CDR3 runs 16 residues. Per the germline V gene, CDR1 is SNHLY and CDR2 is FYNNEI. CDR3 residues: CASSEFKREAYNEQFF. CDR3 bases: TGTGCCAGCAGTGAGTTTAAGCGGGAGGCCTACAATGAGCAGTTCTTC.

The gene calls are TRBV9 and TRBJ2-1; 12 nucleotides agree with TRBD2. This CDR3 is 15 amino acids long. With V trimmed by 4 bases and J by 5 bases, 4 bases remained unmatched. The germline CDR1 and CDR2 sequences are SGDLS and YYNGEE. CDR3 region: CASSQLAGGNNEQFF. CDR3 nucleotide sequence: TGTGCCAGCAGCCAACTAGCGGGAGGAAACAATGAGCAGTTCTTC.

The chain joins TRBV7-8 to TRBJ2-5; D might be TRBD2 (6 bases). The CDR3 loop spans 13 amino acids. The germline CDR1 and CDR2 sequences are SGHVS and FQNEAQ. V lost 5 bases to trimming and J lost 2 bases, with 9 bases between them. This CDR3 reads CASSPGGQETQYF. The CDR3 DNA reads TGTGCCAGCAGCCCTGGGGGGCAAGAGACCCAGTACTTC. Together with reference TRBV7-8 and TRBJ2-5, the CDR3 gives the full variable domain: GAGVSQSPRYKVAKRGQDVALRCDPISGHVSLFWYQQALGQGPEFLTYFQNEAQLDKSGLPSDRFFAERPEGSVSTLKIQRTQQEDSAVYLCASSPGGQETQYFGPGTRLLVL.

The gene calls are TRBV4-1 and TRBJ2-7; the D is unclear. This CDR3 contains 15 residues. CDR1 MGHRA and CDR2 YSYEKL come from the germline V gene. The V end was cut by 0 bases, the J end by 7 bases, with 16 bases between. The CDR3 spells CASSQDRAPFTEQYF. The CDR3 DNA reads TGCGCCAGCAGCCAAGATCGCGCGCCATTCACTGAGCAGTACTTC.

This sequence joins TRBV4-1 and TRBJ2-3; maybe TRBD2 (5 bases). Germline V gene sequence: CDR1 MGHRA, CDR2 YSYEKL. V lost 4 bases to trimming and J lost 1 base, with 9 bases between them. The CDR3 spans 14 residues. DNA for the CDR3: TGCGCCAGCAGCCGGACTCAAGGCACAGATACGCAGTATTTT. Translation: CASSRTQGTDTQYF.

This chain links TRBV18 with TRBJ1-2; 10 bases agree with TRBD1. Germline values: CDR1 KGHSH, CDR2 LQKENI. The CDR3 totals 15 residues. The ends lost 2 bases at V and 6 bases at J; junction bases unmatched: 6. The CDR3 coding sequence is TGTGCCAGCTCACCAGGAGGGACAGGGGTTAATGGCTACACCTTC. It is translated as CASSPGGTGVNGYTF.

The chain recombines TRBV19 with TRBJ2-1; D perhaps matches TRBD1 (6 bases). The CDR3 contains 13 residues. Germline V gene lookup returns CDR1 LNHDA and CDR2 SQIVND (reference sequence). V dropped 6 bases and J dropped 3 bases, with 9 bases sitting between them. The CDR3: CASSRDNYNEQFF. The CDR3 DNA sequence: TGTGCCAGTAGCCGGGACAACTACAATGAGCAGTTCTTC. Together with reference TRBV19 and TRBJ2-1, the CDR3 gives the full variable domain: DGGITQSPKYLFRKEGQNVTLSCEQNLNHDAMYWYRQDPGQGLRLIYYSQIVNDFQKGDIAEGYSVSREKKESFPLTVTSAQKNPTAFYLCASSRDNYNEQFFGPGTRLTVL.

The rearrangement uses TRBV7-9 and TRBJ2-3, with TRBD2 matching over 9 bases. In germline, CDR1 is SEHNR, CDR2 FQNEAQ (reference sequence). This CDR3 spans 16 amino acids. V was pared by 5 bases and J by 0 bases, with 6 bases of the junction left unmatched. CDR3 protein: CASSTRLAASTDTQYF. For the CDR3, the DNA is TGTGCCAGCAGCACACGACTAGCGGCTAGCACAGATACGCAGTATTTT.